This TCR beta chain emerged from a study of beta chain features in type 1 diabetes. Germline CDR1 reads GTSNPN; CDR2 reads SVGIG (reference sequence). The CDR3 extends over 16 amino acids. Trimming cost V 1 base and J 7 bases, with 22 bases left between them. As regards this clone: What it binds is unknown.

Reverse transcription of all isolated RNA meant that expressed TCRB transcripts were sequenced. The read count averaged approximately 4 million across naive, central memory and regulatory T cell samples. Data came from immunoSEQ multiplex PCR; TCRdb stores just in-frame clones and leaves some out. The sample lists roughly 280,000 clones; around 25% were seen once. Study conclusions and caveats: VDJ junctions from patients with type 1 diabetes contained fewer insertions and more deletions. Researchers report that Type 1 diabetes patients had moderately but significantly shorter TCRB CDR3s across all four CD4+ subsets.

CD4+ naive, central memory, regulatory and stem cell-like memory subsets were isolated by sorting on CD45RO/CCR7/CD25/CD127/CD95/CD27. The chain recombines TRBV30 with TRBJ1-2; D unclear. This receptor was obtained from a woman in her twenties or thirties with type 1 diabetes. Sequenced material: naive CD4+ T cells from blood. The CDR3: CAWSGIRTGGRVGYTF. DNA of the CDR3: TGTGCCTGGAGTGGTATCAGGACTGGAGGTCGAGTTGGCTACACCTTC.